The clone carrying this T cell receptor beta chain has a single count. This record comes from a study of CD8 T cells in Susac syndrome. It was with random hexamers that 0.5 to 1 ug RNA was reverse transcribed. An immunoSEQ multiplex PCR amplified TCR beta CDR3 over 54 Vbeta and 13 Jbeta. TCRdb called the immunoSEQ multiplex PCR reads again in MiXCR, with one record for every CDR3 protein. This table holds 150,000 to 200,000 distinct CDR3 sequences, 90% to 95% found once. Sample: CD4+ T cells from PBMCs. The receptor was isolated from a human donor in good health.

The CDR3 DNA reads TGTGCCAGCAGTGAAGGGACAGGGGGCGGGGAGCAGTTCTTC. Translation: CASSEGTGGGEQFF. The chain couples TRBV6-1 to TRBJ2-1; TRBD1 matches at 11 bases. V dropped 1 base and J dropped 10; count of bases not matched to a gene: 3. Germline V lookup: CDR1 MNHNS, CDR2 SASEGT. The CDR3 consists of 14 residues.